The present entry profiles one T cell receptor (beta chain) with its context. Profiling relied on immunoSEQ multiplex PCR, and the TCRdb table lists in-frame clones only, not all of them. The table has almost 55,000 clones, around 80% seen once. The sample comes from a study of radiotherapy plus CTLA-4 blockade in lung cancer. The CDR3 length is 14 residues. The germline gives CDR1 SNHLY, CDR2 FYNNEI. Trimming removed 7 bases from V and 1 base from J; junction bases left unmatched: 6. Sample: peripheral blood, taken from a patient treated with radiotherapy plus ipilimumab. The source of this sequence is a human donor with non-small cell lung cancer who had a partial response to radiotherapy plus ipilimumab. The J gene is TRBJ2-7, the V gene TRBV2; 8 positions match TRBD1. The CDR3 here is CASTSGTGSYEQYF. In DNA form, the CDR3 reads TGTGCCAGCACTTCCGGGACAGGATCCTACGAGCAGTACTTC.